Below, one TCR beta chain is given with its context. This sample is part of a study of blood T cell repertoires in COVID-19. Only in-frame clones appear in the TCRdb table, and some are missing; sequencing was by immunoSEQ multiplex PCR. Of approximately 180,000 clones listed, 60% to 80% are singletons. V shed 0 bases, J shed 6 bases, and the junction held 10 bases outside the gene matches. Germline V lookup: CDR1 LGHDT, CDR2 YNNKEL (reference sequence). CDR3 length: 16 residues. The chain has TRBV3-1 (or the pseudogene TRBV3-2) and TRBJ2-7; 8 nucleotides line up with TRBD2. The sample taken for sequencing was peripheral blood. This TCR derives from a woman aged 65 to 85 with acute or convalescent COVID-19. The CDR3 protein is CASSQERSLAAPEQYF. The CDR3 coding sequence is TGTGCCAGCAGCCAAGAAAGGTCACTAGCGGCCCCCGAGCAGTACTTC.